Presented here are 4 T cell receptor beta chains from one specimen sequenced in a study of T cells in Graves' hyperthyroidism and ophthalmopathy (dated by TCRdb to between 2019 and 2020). Receptor libraries were prepared by multiplex PCR. Data came from an Illumina HiSeq 2000. TCR beta CDR3 regions were amplified from RNA transcripts. For the first round of RT-PCR on the TCR CDR3, the HTBI primer set was used together with the Qiagen OneStep RT-PCR kit. TCRdb reworked the public reads: Q25 trimming with fastp, MiXCR clone assembly, productive beta chains retained. A single entry per CDR3 protein holds the most common genes and DNA from its merged rows. Counted in this sample were about 590,000 distinct CDR3 sequences; more than 13% of them appeared once. The ten largest clones represent approximately 6.4% of the sample. Sequencing was carried out using blood. The receptors stem from a woman younger than 30 with Graves' ophthalmopathy.

This clonotype occurred a few times. V usage is TRBV12-3 or TRBV12-4 and J usage is TRBJ1-4, with TRBD1 matching 9 bases. Losses at the gene ends were 6 bases for V and 14 bases for J; bases not matched to a gene: 13. The CDR3 covers 14 residues. CDR3: CASSPDRGAPLLFF. The CDR3 coding sequence is TGTGCCAGCAGCCCGGACAGGGGTGCTCCCCTCCTGTTTTTT.

Many counts were recorded for this clonotype. The chain joins TRBV4-2 to TRBJ1-1; D unclear. The CDR3 consists of 12 residues. Germline loops: CDR1 LGHNA, CDR2 YNFKEQ. The V end was cut by 3 bases, the J end by 3 bases, with 5 bases between. The CDR3 region has the DNA TGTGCCAGCAGCCACCCCGACACTGAAGCTTTCTTT. Protein sequence: CASSHPDTEAFF.

This clonotype appeared many times. This chain joins TRBV24-1 and TRBJ2-1; 12 bases map to TRBD2. The CDR3 is made up of 19 amino acids. V lost 0 bases to trimming and J lost 9 bases; unmatched junction nucleotides: 14. Per the germline V gene, CDR1 is KGHDR and CDR2 is SFDVKD. CDR3 DNA sequence: TGTGCCACCAGTGATTTGCGCCTGGGGCTAGCGGGAGGGCCGCGTGAGCAGTTCTTC. Translating gives CATSDLRLGLAGGPREQFF.

V usage is TRBV28 and J usage is TRBJ1-5; TRBD1 agrees at 7 bases. This CDR3 spans 11 amino acids. With 5 bases clipped from V and 16 bases from J, the junction kept 8 bases outside the gene matches. Germline-derived CDR1 and CDR2 are MDHEN and SYDVKM. CDR3 bases: TGTGCCAGCAGTACCGGGACAGCCACTCATTTT. Its translation is CASSTGTATHF.